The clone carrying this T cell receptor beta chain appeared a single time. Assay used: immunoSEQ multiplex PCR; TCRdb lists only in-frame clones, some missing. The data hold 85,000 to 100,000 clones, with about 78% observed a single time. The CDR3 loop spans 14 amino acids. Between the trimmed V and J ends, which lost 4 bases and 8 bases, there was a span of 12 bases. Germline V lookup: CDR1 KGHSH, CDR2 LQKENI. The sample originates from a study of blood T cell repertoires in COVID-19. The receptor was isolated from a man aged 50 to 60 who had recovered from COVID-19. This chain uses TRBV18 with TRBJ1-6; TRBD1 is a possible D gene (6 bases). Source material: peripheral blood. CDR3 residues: CASSRSGVDSPLHF. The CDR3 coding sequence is TGTGCCAGCTCACGGTCAGGGGTAGATTCACCCCTCCACTTT. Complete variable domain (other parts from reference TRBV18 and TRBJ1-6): NAGVMQNPRHLVRRRGQEARLRCSPMKGHSHVYWYRQLPEEGLKFMVYLQKENIIDESGMPKERFSAEFPKEGPSILRIQQVVRGDSAAYFCASSRSGVDSPLHFGNGTRLTVT.